The rows below give T cell receptor beta chains drawn from one sample of a study of T-cell memory formation after mild COVID-19. Each CDR3 protein is one row after TCRdb ran MiXCR on the 5' RACE reads. The table records almost 550,000 distinct CDR3 sequences, roughly 21% of them present only once. Sequencing used PBMCs or a T cell subset sorted from them (not recorded which). The receptors were gathered from an adult woman who had mild COVID-19 (a few samples of this study predate the infection). Cell type and time point are not known. Both conserved end residues are trimmed from each CDR3.

CDR3 protein: AWNPRGTTDTQY
V gene: TRBV30
J gene: TRBJ2-3

CDR3 protein: ASRTTGATGELF
V gene: TRBV5-1
J gene: TRBJ2-2

CDR3 protein: ASMNGYEQY
V gene: TRBV2
J gene: TRBJ2-7

CDR3 protein: ASSLSGAAEEQY
V gene: TRBV12-3/TRBV12-4
J gene: TRBJ2-7

CDR3 protein: ASSLGHDRWDQPQH
V gene: TRBV6-1
J gene: TRBJ1-5

CDR3 protein: ASSWGTAAEQF
V gene: TRBV5-5
J gene: TRBJ2-1

CDR3 protein: ASSQSDVGEAF
V gene: TRBV3-1
J gene: TRBJ1-1

CDR3 protein: ASKVSNTEAF
V gene: TRBV6-2/TRBV6-3
J gene: TRBJ1-1

CDR3 protein: ASSSTGQGNYGYT
V gene: TRBV7-9
J gene: TRBJ1-2

CDR3 protein: ASSPRLAASTDTQY
V gene: TRBV7-2
J gene: TRBJ2-3

CDR3 protein: ASSRTNTGTSGRQGF
V gene: TRBV7-9
J gene: TRBJ2-1

CDR3 protein: SVGAHGETQY
V gene: TRBV29-1
J gene: TRBJ2-5

CDR3 protein: SVETAEETSGMNEQF
V gene: TRBV29-1
J gene: TRBJ2-1

CDR3 protein: ASGTIGGTGELF
V gene: TRBV25-1
J gene: TRBJ2-2

CDR3 protein: ASSSPTRYEQY
V gene: TRBV6-5
J gene: TRBJ2-7

CDR3 protein: ASSSQPWTLPRETQY
V gene: TRBV7-2
J gene: TRBJ2-5

CDR3 protein: ASSVAGGQETQY
V gene: TRBV9
J gene: TRBJ2-5

CDR3 protein: ASSQSREKAF
V gene: TRBV6-2/TRBV6-3
J gene: TRBJ1-1

CDR3 protein: ASSSLGLDSTDTQY
V gene: TRBV6-6
J gene: TRBJ2-3

CDR3 protein: ASSLRAGDNVF
V gene: TRBV5-1
J gene: TRBJ1-1

CDR3 protein: ASSPGLALETWF
V gene: TRBV5-1
J gene: TRBJ2-1

CDR3 protein: ASSESSTRGSEKLF
V gene: TRBV5-6
J gene: TRBJ1-4

CDR3 protein: ASSQEVAADTQY
V gene: TRBV3-1
J gene: TRBJ2-3

CDR3 protein: ASSLGRGRARFQETQY
V gene: TRBV27
J gene: TRBJ2-5

CDR3 protein: ASSYSPQEGLNTEAF
V gene: TRBV6-2/TRBV6-3
J gene: TRBJ1-1

CDR3 protein: SARQNTGELF
V gene: TRBV20-1
J gene: TRBJ2-2

CDR3 protein: ASSRAGGGDRSYNEQF
V gene: TRBV5-1
J gene: TRBJ2-1

CDR3 protein: AWSGGALRGELF
V gene: TRBV30
J gene: TRBJ2-2

CDR3 protein: ASSLDGGSANEQF
V gene: TRBV5-4
J gene: TRBJ2-1

CDR3 protein: ASSVSSLHRGGYT
V gene: TRBV6-1
J gene: TRBJ1-2

CDR3 protein: SARVMVWEDSGYT
V gene: TRBV20-1
J gene: TRBJ1-2

CDR3 protein: ASSLRDPTGDQPQH
V gene: TRBV7-2
J gene: TRBJ1-5

CDR3 protein: SARDPGEETQY
V gene: TRBV20-1
J gene: TRBJ2-5

CDR3 protein: ATHWGEEQF
V gene: TRBV12-3/TRBV12-4
J gene: TRBJ2-1

CDR3 protein: ASSSGTGSFNEQF
V gene: TRBV25-1
J gene: TRBJ2-1

CDR3 protein: ASSLDREGRNTEAF
V gene: TRBV2
J gene: TRBJ1-1

CDR3 protein: ASSYGTAYNEQF
V gene: TRBV6-5
J gene: TRBJ2-1

CDR3 protein: ASSLGTLARKPHTQY
V gene: TRBV5-1
J gene: TRBJ2-3

CDR3 protein: ASMAGQSSYEQY
V gene: TRBV6-5
J gene: TRBJ2-7

CDR3 protein: ASSWDSSGIYEQY
V gene: TRBV5-6
J gene: TRBJ2-7

CDR3 protein: ASSLEAPRFGYT
V gene: TRBV7-8
J gene: TRBJ1-2

CDR3 protein: ASISAGTGEQY
V gene: TRBV6-5
J gene: TRBJ2-7

CDR3 protein: ASSLWTGGPDTQY
V gene: TRBV12-3/TRBV12-4
J gene: TRBJ2-3

CDR3 protein: SAILYNEQF
V gene: TRBV20-1
J gene: TRBJ2-1

CDR3 protein: ASSPIAGTSGRNPGELF
V gene: TRBV7-2
J gene: TRBJ2-2

CDR3 protein: ASSLDGSLGLYEKLF
V gene: TRBV11-2
J gene: TRBJ1-4

CDR3 protein: ASSRKTRNEQF
V gene: TRBV3-2
J gene: TRBJ2-1

CDR3 protein: ASSPGTSGTDYEQY
V gene: TRBV18
J gene: TRBJ2-7

CDR3 protein: SVAGGEYGYT
V gene: TRBV29-1
J gene: TRBJ1-2

CDR3 protein: ASTSGQGNSPLH
V gene: TRBV5-1
J gene: TRBJ1-6

CDR3 protein: ASSVGWGDRTDTQY
V gene: TRBV9
J gene: TRBJ2-3

CDR3 protein: ASSTGQGALNTEAF
V gene: TRBV18
J gene: TRBJ1-1

CDR3 protein: SVEGTGTGREQY
V gene: TRBV29-1
J gene: TRBJ2-7

CDR3 protein: SAPQGANEKLF
V gene: TRBV20-1
J gene: TRBJ1-4

CDR3 protein: ASSQEQDGPNQPQH
V gene: TRBV4-2
J gene: TRBJ1-5